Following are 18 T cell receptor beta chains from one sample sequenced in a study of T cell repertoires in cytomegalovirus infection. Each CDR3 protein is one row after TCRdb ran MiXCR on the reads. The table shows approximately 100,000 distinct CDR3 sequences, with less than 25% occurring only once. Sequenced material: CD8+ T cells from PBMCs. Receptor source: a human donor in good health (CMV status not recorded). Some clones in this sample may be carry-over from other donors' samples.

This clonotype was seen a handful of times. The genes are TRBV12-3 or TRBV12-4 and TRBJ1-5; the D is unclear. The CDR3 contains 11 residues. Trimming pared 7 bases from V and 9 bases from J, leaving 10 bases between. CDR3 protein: CASTPMRPQHF. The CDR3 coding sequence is TGTGCCAGCACCCCGATGCGGCCCCAGCATTTT.

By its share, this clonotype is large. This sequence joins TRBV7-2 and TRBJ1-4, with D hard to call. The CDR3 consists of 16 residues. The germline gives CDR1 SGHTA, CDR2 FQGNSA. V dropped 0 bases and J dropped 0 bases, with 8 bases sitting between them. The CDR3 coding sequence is TGTGCCAGCAGCTTAGCGGGAGGGCCAACTAATGAAAAACTGTTTTTT. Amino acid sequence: CASSLAGGPTNEKLFF.

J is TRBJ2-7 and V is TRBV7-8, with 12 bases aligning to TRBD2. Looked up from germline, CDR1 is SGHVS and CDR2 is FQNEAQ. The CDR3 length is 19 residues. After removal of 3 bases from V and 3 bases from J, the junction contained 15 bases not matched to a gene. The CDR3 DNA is TGTGCCAGCAGCTTGATTTTTCTAGCGGGAGGGCGACCAGGCTACGAGCAGTACTTC. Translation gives CASSLIFLAGGRPGYEQYF.

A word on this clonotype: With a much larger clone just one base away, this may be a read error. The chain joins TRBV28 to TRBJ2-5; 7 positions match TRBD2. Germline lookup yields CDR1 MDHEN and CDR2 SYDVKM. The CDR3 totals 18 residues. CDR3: CASSLTIGRGGTQETKYF. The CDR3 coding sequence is TGTGCCAGCAGCCTCACTATTGGGAGGGGAGGGACCCAAGAGACCAAGTACTTC.

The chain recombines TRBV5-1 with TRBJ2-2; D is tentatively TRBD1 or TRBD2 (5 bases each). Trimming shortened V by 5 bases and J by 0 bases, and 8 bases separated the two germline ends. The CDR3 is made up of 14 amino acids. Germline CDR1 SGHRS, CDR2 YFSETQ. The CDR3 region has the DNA TGCGCCAGCAGGGGGGAGCCGAACACCGGGGAGCTGTTTTTT. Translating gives CASRGEPNTGELFF. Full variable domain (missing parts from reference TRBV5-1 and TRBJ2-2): KAGVTQTPRYLIKTRGQQVTLSCSPISGHRSVSWYQQTPGQGLQFLFEYFSETQRNKGNFPGRFSGRQFSNSRSEMNVSTLELGDSALYLCASRGEPNTGELFFGEGSRLTVL.

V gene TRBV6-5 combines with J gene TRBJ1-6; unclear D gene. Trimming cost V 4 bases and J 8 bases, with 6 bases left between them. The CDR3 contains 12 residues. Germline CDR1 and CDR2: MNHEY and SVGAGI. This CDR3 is CASSFPDSPLHF. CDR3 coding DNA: TGTGCCAGCAGTTTCCCCGATTCACCCCTCCACTTT.

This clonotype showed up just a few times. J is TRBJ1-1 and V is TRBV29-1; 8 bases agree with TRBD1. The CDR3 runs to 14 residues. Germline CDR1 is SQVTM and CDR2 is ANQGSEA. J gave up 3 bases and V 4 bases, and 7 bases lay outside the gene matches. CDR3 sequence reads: CSVGPGGRDTEAFF. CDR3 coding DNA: TGCAGCGTTGGTCCAGGGGGCCGGGACACTGAAGCTTTCTTT.

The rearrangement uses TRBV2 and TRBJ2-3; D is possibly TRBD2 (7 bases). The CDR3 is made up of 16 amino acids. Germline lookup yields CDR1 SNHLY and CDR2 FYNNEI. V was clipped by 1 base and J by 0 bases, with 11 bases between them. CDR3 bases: TGTGCCAGCAGTGAAGGGCGGGGGACAAGCACAGATACGCAGTATTTT. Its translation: CASSEGRGTSTDTQYF.

CDR3 amino acids: CSGQGTLYEQYF. CDR3 in DNA: TGCAGCGGACAGGGGACTCTCTACGAGCAGTACTTC. V usage is TRBV20-1 and J usage is TRBJ2-7, with 9 bases fitting TRBD1. CDR3 length: 12 amino acids. Germline values: CDR1 DFQATT, CDR2 SNEGSKA (reference sequence).

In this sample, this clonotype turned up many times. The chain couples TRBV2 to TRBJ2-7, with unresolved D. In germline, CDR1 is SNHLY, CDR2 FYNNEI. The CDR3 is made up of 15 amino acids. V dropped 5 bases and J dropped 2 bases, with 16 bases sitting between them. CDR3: CASSSAASATYEQYF. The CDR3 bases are TGTGCCAGCAGTTCTGCCGCTTCTGCCACCTACGAGCAGTACTTC. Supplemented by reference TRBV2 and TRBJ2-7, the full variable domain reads EPEVTQTPSHQVTQMGQEVILRCVPISNHLYFYWYRQILGQKVEFLVSFYNNEISEKSEIFDDQFSVERPDGSNFTLKIRSTKLEDSAMYFCASSSAASATYEQYFGPGTRLTVT.

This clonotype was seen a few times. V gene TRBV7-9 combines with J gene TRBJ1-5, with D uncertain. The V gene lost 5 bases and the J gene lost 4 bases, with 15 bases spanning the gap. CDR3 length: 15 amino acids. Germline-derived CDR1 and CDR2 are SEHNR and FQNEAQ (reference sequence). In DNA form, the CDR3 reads TGTGCCAGCAGCCCCCCGGGGAGTGCAAATCAGCCCCAGCATTTT. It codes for CASSPPGSANQPQHF.

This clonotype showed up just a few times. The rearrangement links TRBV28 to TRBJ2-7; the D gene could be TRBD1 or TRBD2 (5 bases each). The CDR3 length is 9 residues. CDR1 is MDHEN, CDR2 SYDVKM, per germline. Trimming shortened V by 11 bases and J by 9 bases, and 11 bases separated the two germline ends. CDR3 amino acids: CAQGSAQYF. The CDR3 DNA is TGTGCCCAGGGTAGCGCGCAGTACTTC.

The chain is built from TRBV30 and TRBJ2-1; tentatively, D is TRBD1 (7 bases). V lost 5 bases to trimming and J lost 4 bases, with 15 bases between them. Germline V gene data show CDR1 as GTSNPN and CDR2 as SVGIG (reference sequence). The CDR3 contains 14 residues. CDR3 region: CAWEGAAGYNEQFF. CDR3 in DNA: TGTGCCTGGGAGGGGGCCGCGGGATACAATGAGCAGTTCTTC. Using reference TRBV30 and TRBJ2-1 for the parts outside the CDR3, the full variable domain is SQTIHQWPATLVQPVGSPLSLECTVEGTSNPNLYWYRQAAGRGLQLLFYSVGIGQISSEVPQNLSASRPQDRQFILSSKKLLLSDSGFYLCAWEGAAGYNEQFFGPGTRLTVL.

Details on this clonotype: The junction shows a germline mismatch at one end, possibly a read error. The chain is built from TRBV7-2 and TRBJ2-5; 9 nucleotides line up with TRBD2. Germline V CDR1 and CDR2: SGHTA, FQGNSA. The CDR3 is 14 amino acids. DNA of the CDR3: TGTGTCAGCAGCTATAGCGGGAGAGGGGAGACCCAGTACTTC. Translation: CVSSYSGRGETQYF.

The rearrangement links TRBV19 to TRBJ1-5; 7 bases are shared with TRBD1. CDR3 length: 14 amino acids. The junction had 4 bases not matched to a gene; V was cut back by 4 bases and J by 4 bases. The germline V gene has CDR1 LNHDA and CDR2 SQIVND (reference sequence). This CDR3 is CASSTDRNNQPQHF. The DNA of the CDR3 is TGTGCCAGTAGTACGGACAGGAATAATCAGCCCCAGCATTTT.

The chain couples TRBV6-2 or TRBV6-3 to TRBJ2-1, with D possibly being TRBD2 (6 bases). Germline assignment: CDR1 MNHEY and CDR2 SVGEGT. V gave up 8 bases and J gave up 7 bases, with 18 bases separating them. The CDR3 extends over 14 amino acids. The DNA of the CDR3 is TGTGCCAGCTCAAGGGACTCGTACTTTAATGAGCAGTTCTTC. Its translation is CASSRDSYFNEQFF.

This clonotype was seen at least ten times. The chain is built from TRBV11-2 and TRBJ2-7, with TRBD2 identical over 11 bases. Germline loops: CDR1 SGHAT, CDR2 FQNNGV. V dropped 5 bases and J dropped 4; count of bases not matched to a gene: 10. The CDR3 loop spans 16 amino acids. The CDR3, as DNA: TGTGCCAGCAGCCCAATCACTAGCGGGAGCAGGTACGAGCAGTACTTC. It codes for CASSPITSGSRYEQYF.

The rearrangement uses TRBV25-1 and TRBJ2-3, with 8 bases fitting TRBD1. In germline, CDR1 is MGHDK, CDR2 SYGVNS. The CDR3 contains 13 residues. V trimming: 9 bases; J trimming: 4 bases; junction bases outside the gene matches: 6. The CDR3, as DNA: TGTGCCAGTCTGACAGGGGTCTCAGATACGCAGTATTTT. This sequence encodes CASLTGVSDTQYF.